The 26 T cell receptor beta chains given below trace back to one sample, sequenced in a study of T cells in Graves' hyperthyroidism and ophthalmopathy (dated by TCRdb to the late 2010s). The protocol used for the library was multiplex PCR. Sequencing used an Illumina HiSeq 2000. The TCR beta CDR3 regions were amplified from RNA transcripts. The first round of RT-PCR for the TCR CDR3 was performed with the HTBI primer set and the Qiagen OneStep RT-PCR kit. The public reads were reprocessed in TCRdb via fastp at Q25 and MiXCR, keeping in-frame beta chains. Each entry merges the rows of one CDR3 protein and shows their most common DNA and genes. This sample is represented by 250,000 to 300,000 distinct CDR3 sequences; 13% to 15% of them were singletons. Over 30% of the sample is held by the ten biggest clonotypes. Sequencing was performed on blood. These receptors originate from a woman in her forties or fifties with Graves' hyperthyroidism that later progressed to Graves' ophthalmopathy.

This clonotype occurred a few times. This rearrangement joins TRBV4-1 to TRBJ2-1; 11 bases map to TRBD2. This CDR3 is built from 18 residues. Germline lookup yields CDR1 MGHRA and CDR2 YSYEKL. Trimming removed 3 bases from V and 8 bases from J; junction bases left unmatched: 15. This chain's CDR3 is CASSQAIGLAGGSDEQFF. Written as DNA, the CDR3 is TGCGCCAGCAGCCAGGCTATAGGGCTAGCGGGAGGAAGCGATGAGCAGTTCTTC.

This clonotype was seen a handful of times. The J gene is TRBJ1-4, the V gene TRBV27; weak D call: TRBD1 (5 bases). The length of the CDR3 is 15 residues. The V end lost 3 bases, the J end lost 4 bases, and 12 bases lay between the germline ends. Germline loops: CDR1 MNHEY, CDR2 SMNVEV (reference sequence). CDR3 loop: CASSLFRGVNEKLFF. The CDR3 DNA follows: TGTGCCAGCAGTTTGTTTCGGGGCGTTAATGAAAAACTGTTTTTT.

The chain links TRBV20-1 to TRBJ2-3; 9 bases match TRBD2. This CDR3 spans 15 amino acids. Germline lookup yields CDR1 DFQATT and CDR2 SNEGSKA (reference sequence). Trimming at V came to 5 bases and at J to 0 bases, leaving 6 bases not matched to a gene. This chain's CDR3 is CSAVKLAGSTDTQYF. DNA of the CDR3: TGCAGTGCTGTAAAACTAGCGGGCAGCACAGATACGCAGTATTTT.

This clonotype was detected many times. The chain joins TRBV2 to TRBJ2-7; no clear D. The V gene's germline CDR1 is SNHLY and CDR2 FYNNEI. Trimming left V 8 bases short and J 5 bases short, with 10 bases between. This CDR3 region has 11 residues. CDR3: CASRPVHEQYF. DNA for the CDR3: TGTGCCAGCCGCCCGGTCCACGAGCAGTACTTC.

To note about this clonotype: A read error is possible here, since a much larger clone lies one base away. The chain carries TRBV20-1 and TRBJ2-1; a weak D match, TRBD2 (6 bases). Germline values: CDR1 DFQATT, CDR2 SNEGSKA (reference sequence). This CDR3 is built from 16 residues. The CDR3 loop is CSARDYSGRSYSEQFF. In DNA, the CDR3 is TGCAGTGCTAGAGATTACAGCGGGCGCTCCTACAGTGAGCAGTTCTTC.

This clonotype was counted at least ten times. This chain links TRBV20-1 with TRBJ2-1; D unclear. The CDR3 spans 16 residues. Germline CDR1 and CDR2: DFQATT and SNEGSKA (reference sequence). The V gene lost 0 bases and the J gene lost 0 bases, with 12 bases spanning the gap. The CDR3 DNA reads as TGCAGTGCTAGAGATTCACTTCTTCGCTCCTACAATGAGCAGTTCTTC. Translation: CSARDSLLRSYNEQFF.

This clonotype was seen at least ten times. The V call is TRBV20-1, the J call TRBJ2-3; the match to TRBD2 covers 7 bases. This CDR3 comprises 13 residues. The germline CDR1 and CDR2 sequences are DFQATT and SNEGSKA (reference sequence). V was pared by 6 bases and J by 5 bases, with 8 bases of the junction left unmatched. CDR3 amino acids: CSADPSGIDTQYF. CDR3 DNA sequence: TGCAGTGCGGACCCAAGCGGGATAGATACGCAGTATTTT.

Concerning this clonotype itself: A clone one base away is much larger, so this may be a read error. V is TRBV30 and J is TRBJ2-7; D is undetermined. This CDR3 has 12 amino acids. Germline CDR1 reads GTSNPN; CDR2 reads SVGIG (reference sequence). The ends were cut back, 3 bases at V and 2 bases at J, with 8 bases in the middle. The CDR3 coding sequence is TGTGCCTGGAGGCACGGAACCTACGAGCAGTACTTC. Protein sequence: CAWRHGTYEQYF. Based on the CDR3 plus reference TRBV30 and TRBJ2-7, the full variable domain is SQTIHQWPATLVQPVGSPLSLECTVEGTSNPNLYWYRQAAGRGLQLLFYSVGIGQISSEVPQNLSASRPQDRQFILSSKKLLLSDSGFYLCAWRHGTYEQYFGPGTRLTVT.

This clonotype was seen many times. This chain uses TRBV10-2 with TRBJ2-5; weak D call: TRBD2 (5 bases). V lost 0 bases and J lost 7, with 12 bases in between. Germline V lookup: CDR1 WSHSY, CDR2 SAAADI. CDR3 length: 14 residues. CDR3 in amino acids: CASSESGRTGTQYF. For the CDR3, the DNA is TGCGCCAGCAGTGAGTCCGGGCGGACTGGGACCCAGTACTTC.

CDR3 loop: CASSQDQFNRENEQYF. The CDR3 bases are TGCGCCAGCAGCCAAGATCAATTCAACAGGGAAAACGAGCAGTACTTC. The chain carries TRBV4-1 and TRBJ2-7, with D perhaps TRBD1 (6 bases). V shed 0 bases and J shed 5 bases, with 17 bases lying between them. This CDR3 comprises 16 residues. The germline gives CDR1 MGHRA, CDR2 YSYEKL.

The J gene is TRBJ2-5, the V gene TRBV5-5; D possibly matches TRBD1 or TRBD2 (5 bases each). The CDR3 is made up of 14 amino acids. The germline V gene has CDR1 SGHKS and CDR2 YYEKEE (reference sequence). Trimming cost V 4 bases and J 5 bases, with 15 bases left between them. Here the CDR3 DNA reads TGTGCCAGCAGCCTCGGGGACGTCTTTGAGACCCAGTACTTC. This gives the protein CASSLGDVFETQYF.

This clonotype showed up many times. In DNA form, the CDR3 reads TGCAGCGTTGAAGATTCGGGACTAGCGGGGACTTACGAGCAGTACTTC. Amino acid sequence: CSVEDSGLAGTYEQYF. The chain couples TRBV29-1 to TRBJ2-7; the match to TRBD2 covers 13 bases. Per germline, CDR1 SQVTM and CDR2 ANQGSEA. The length of the CDR3 is 16 residues. V lost 0 bases, J lost 4 bases, and 6 bases stayed unmatched.

This clonotype was seen only a few times. V is TRBV5-5 and J is TRBJ2-1; 9 positions match TRBD1. The length of the CDR3 is 14 residues. V shed 4 bases, J shed 6 bases, and the junction held 5 bases outside the gene matches. In germline, CDR1 is SGHKS, CDR2 YYEKEE (reference sequence). This CDR3 reads CASSAGQGGNEQFF. The CDR3 region has the DNA TGTGCCAGCAGCGCGGGACAGGGTGGCAATGAGCAGTTCTTC.

This clonotype has more than one count but fewer than ten. The J gene is TRBJ1-6, the V gene TRBV14; D remains unclear. Germline CDR1 reads SGHDN; CDR2 reads FVKESK. The CDR3 totals 14 residues. Trimming shortened V by 0 bases and J by 9 bases, and 9 bases separated the two germline ends. The CDR3 protein is CASSQDISSSPLHF. The DNA of the CDR3 is TGTGCCAGCAGCCAAGATATCTCCTCTTCACCCCTCCACTTT.

This sequence joins TRBV28 and TRBJ1-2; 7 bases map to TRBD1. The CDR3 consists of 12 residues. Trimming at V came to 8 bases and at J to 2 bases, leaving 2 bases not matched to a gene. Per the germline V gene, CDR1 is MDHEN and CDR2 is SYDVKM. The CDR3 coding sequence is TGTGCCAGCCGGGACAGCAACTATGGCTACACCTTC. This sequence encodes CASRDSNYGYTF.

Many counts were recorded for this clonotype. The chain carries TRBV20-1 and TRBJ2-4, with no clear D. Trimming removed 3 bases at V and 5 bases at J, with 11 bases between. The CDR3 covers 13 residues. In germline, CDR1 is DFQATT, CDR2 SNEGSKA (reference sequence). The CDR3 loop is CSASHIRQNIQYF. For the CDR3, the DNA is TGCAGTGCTAGCCACATAAGACAAAACATTCAGTACTTC.

This clonotype came up a few times. The CDR3 sequence is CASRDRGSYEQYF. The CDR3 DNA reads as TGCGCCAGTCGGGACAGGGGAAGCTACGAGCAGTACTTC. V and J are TRBV5-1 and TRBJ2-7; TRBD1 agrees at 10 bases. Germline V CDR1 and CDR2: SGHRS, YFSETQ. There are 13 residues in the CDR3. Germline trimming cut 8 bases from V and 3 bases from J; bases unmatched to any gene: 5.

The chain has TRBV2 and TRBJ1-2, with a weak D call TRBD1 (5 bases). The CDR3 runs to 13 residues. Germline V CDR1 and CDR2: SNHLY, FYNNEI. V was clipped by 7 bases and J by 5 bases, with 14 bases between them. DNA of the CDR3: TGTGCCAGCAAGAGGGGAGTCATATATGGCTACACCTTC. Translation gives CASKRGVIYGYTF.

This clonotype was picked up many times. The V gene is TRBV6-5, the J gene TRBJ2-1; D ambiguous. V was cut by 2 bases and J by 5 bases, with 13 bases left in between. CDR3 size: 15 residues. Germline CDR1 and CDR2: MNHEY and SVGAGI. The CDR3 reads CASSYGFNYNNEQFF. CDR3 bases: TGTGCCAGCAGTTACGGGTTTAACTACAACAATGAGCAGTTCTTC.

This clonotype was counted a few times. The V call is TRBV9, the J call TRBJ1-1; tentatively, D is TRBD1 (5 bases). Looked up from germline, CDR1 is SGDLS and CDR2 is YYNGEE. The CDR3 totals 16 residues. V gave up 2 bases and J gave up 0 bases, with 14 bases separating them. CDR3 residues: CASSVRGQGMNTEAFF. The CDR3 nucleotides read TGTGCCAGCAGCGTCCGAGGGCAGGGAATGAACACTGAAGCTTTCTTT.

This clonotype was counted many times. This chain connects TRBV7-9 to TRBJ2-3; D gene unclear. Trimming removed 3 bases at V and 7 bases at J, with 8 bases between. Looked up from germline, CDR1 is SEHNR and CDR2 is FQNEAQ (reference sequence). The CDR3 runs 12 residues. The CDR3 protein is CASSFGEYTQYF. The CDR3 DNA is TGTGCCAGCAGCTTCGGAGAATATACGCAGTATTTT.

Regarding this clonotype: This clone may be a read error of a much larger clone one base away. V usage is TRBV30 and J usage is TRBJ2-2; no clear D gene. The CDR3 covers 14 residues. The V gene's germline CDR1 is GTSNPN and CDR2 SVGIG (reference sequence). As DNA, the CDR3 is TGTGCCTGGACCCAAGGAACGAACGCCGGGGAGCTGTTTTTT. Translated, it gives CAWTQGTNAGELFF.

The chain combines TRBV7-3 with TRBJ2-1, with D possibly being TRBD1 or TRBD2 (5 bases each). The V end lost 5 bases, the J end lost 0 bases, and 14 bases lay between the germline ends. The length of the CDR3 is 16 residues. The germline gives CDR1 SGHTA, CDR2 FQGTGA. The CDR3 is CASSPGTGFSYNEQFF. The CDR3 bases are TGTGCCAGCAGCCCAGGGACCGGATTCTCCTACAATGAGCAGTTCTTC. The entire variable domain, with the rest obtained from reference TRBV7-3 and TRBJ2-1, is as follows: GAGVSQTPSNKVTEKGKYVELRCDPISGHTALYWYRQSLGQGPEFLIYFQGTGAADDSGLPNDRFFAVRPEGSVSTLKIQRTERGDSAVYLCASSPGTGFSYNEQFFGPGTRLTVL.

There are many counts of this clonotype. The chain has TRBV2 and TRBJ2-5, with D perhaps matching TRBD2 (6 bases). Germline CDR1 reads SNHLY; CDR2 reads FYNNEI. This CDR3 is 13 amino acids long. Trimming shortened V by 8 bases and J by 0 bases, and 10 bases separated the two germline ends. Here the CDR3 reads CASATGDQETQYF. The DNA of the CDR3 is TGTGCCAGCGCTACGGGGGACCAAGAGACCCAGTACTTC.

In this sample, this clonotype turned up many times. The chain employs TRBV6-1 and TRBJ1-2; no reliable D call. The germline V gene has CDR1 MNHNS and CDR2 SASEGT. V was pared by 5 bases and J by 1 base, with 23 bases between. There are 18 residues in the CDR3. CDR3 sequence: CASSLPWADGKGNYGYTF. The CDR3 DNA reads TGTGCCAGCAGTCTTCCCTGGGCGGACGGCAAGGGTAACTATGGCTACACCTTC.

In the case of this clonotype: The junction does not match germline at one end; this may be a read error. The V gene is TRBV7-9, the J gene TRBJ2-6; possibly TRBD1 for D (5 bases). This CDR3 has 14 amino acids. In germline, CDR1 is SEHNR, CDR2 FQNEAQ (reference sequence). Here the CDR3 reads CVMNGLSGANALTF. Here the CDR3 DNA reads TGTGTCATGAACGGGCTCTCTGGGGCCAACGCCCTGACTTTC.